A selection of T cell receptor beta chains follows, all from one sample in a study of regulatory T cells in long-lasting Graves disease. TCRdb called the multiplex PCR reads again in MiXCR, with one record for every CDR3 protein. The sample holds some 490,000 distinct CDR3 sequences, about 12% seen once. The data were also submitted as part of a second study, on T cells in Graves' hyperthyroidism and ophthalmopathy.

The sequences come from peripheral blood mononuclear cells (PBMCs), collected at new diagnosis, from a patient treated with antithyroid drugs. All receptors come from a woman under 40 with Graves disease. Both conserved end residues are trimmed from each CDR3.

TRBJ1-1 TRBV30 AGFYFAGLRAF
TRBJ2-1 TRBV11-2 ASSLWGGLAGSVEQF
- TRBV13 ASSPRPGETQY
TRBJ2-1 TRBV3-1 ASCNYLNEQF
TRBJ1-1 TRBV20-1 SAPKSTGAF
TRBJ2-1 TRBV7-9 ASSSTTRGTNEQF
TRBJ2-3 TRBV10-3 AIMRQGTDTQY
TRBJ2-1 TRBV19 ASSPGQSFPNEQF
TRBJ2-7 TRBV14 ASSHPPGGEQY
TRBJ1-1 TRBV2 ATNRVENTEAF
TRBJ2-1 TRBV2 ASTRDRLYNEQF
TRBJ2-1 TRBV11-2 ASSLRADRVYNEQF
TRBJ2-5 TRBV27 ASSSQAEPQETQY
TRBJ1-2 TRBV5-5 ASSDAGTMIYGYT
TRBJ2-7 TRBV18 ASSRYTNLGLAGNEQY
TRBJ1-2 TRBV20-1 SARDWAGDGYT
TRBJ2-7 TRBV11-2 ASSRDSPYEQY
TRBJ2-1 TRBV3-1 ASRLSGLAGTDSYNEQF
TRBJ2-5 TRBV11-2 ASSENGDIQY
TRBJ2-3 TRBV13 ASSKRASADTQY
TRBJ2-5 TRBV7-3 ASSRGAQETQY
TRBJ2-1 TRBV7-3 ASSYPPPRNEQF
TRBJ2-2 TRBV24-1 ATSSGEGDTGELF
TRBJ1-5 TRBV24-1 ATSDPGQSNQPQH
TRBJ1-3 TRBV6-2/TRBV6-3 ASSGQGYSGNTIY
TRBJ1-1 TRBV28 ASSSRGRRAF
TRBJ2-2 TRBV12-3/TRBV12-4 ASSFRPSKTGELF
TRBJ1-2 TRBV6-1 ASSRGFYGYT
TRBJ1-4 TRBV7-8 ASGPGTATNEKLF
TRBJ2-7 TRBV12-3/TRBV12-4 ASGSGRRLQY
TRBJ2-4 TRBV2 ASTTFLGGKNIQY
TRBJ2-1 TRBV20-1 SARSPSGKRNNEQF
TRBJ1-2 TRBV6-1 ASSAPGTGDFSYT
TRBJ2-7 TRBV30 AWSFPGVAGALSSYEQY
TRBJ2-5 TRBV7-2 ASSHGGLQETQY
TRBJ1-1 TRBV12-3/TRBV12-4 ASSLWTGTPEAF
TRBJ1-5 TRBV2 ASSEHRAHNQPQH
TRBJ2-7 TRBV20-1 SASILTGDGQY
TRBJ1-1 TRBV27 ASSLSGTVNTEAF
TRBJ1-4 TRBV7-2 ASSLGWGTGFEKLF
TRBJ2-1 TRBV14 ASSPVGGTYVLEQF
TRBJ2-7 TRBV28 ASSSSTGVSYEQY
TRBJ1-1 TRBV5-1 ASSPQHGGVATEAF
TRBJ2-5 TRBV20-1 SAPARDRGQETQY
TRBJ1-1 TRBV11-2 ASSFRQDNTEAF
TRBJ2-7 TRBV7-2 ASSFNSGGGAYEQY
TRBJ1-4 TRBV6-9 ASSYGGNSEKLF
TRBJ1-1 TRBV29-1 SVGVDLEAF
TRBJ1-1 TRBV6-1 ASSENGHRGTEAF